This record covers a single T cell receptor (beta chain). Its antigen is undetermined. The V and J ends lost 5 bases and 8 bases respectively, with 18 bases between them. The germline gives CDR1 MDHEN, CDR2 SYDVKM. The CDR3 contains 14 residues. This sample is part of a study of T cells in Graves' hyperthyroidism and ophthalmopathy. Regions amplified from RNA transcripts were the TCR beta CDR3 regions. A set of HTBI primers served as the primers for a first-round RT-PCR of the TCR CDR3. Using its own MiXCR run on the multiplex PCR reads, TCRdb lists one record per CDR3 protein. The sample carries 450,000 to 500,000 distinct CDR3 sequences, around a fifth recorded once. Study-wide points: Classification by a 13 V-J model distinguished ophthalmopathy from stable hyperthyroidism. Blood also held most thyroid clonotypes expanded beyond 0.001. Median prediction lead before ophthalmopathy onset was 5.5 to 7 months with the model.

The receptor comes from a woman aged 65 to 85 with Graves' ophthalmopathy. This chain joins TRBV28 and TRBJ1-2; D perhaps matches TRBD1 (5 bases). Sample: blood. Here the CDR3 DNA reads TGTGCCAGCAGTCCACCCTTATCGGGGGGAGGCTACACCTTC. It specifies CASSPPLSGGGYTF.